The rows below give T cell receptor beta chains drawn from one sample of a study of shared clonotypes between healthy human individuals. Method: immunoSEQ multiplex PCR; TCRdb's copy keeps in-frame clones and lacks some. The sample has about 2 million clones, 85% to 95% seen once. The sequenced material came from naive CD4+ T cells sorted from blood. The receptors were sampled from a man younger than 35 in good health. The CDR3 runs from the conserved cysteine through the conserved F or W. D genes are given only for firm matches. The size of a clone is reported for some rows only, either as once, few or many, or as a class for expanded clones.

v_gene,d_gene,j_gene,abundance,CDR3nt,CDR3aa
TRBV6-1,TRBD2,TRBJ2-7,-,TGTGCCAGCAGCCCGAGACTAGCGGGAGGGTACGAGCAGTACTTC,CASSPRLAGGYEQYF
TRBV7-9,-,TRBJ2-7,-,TGTGCCAGCAGCTTAGTCGTGACAGGTTCTTCCTACGAGCAGTACTTC,CASSLVVTGSSYEQYF
TRBV5-1,-,TRBJ2-7,-,TGCGCCAGCAGCTTGGTGGGAGCCACCTACGAGCAGTACTTC,CASSLVGATYEQYF
TRBV18,TRBD1,TRBJ1-1,-,TGTGCCAGCTCACCACGAAGTCCCGGGACAGGCAACAATTTCCACACTGAAGCTTTCTTT,CASSPRSPGTGNNFHTEAFF
TRBV11-1,-,TRBJ1-6,-,TGTGCCAGCAGCGAACAGGGAGGGTCCTTGACCCTCCACTTT,CASSEQGGSLTLHF
TRBV2,-,TRBJ2-2,-,TGTGCCAGCAGTGATGGTATTGGGGAGCTGTTTTTT,CASSDGIGELFF
TRBV10-3,-,TRBJ1-2,-,TGTGCCATCAGTGACGGAATAACGGTCGGAGGGGAATATGGCTACACCTTC,CAISDGITVGGEYGYTF
TRBV2,TRBD2,TRBJ2-3,-,TGTGCCAGCAACACTAGCGGGGGGAGGCGGGGCACAGATACGCAGTATTTT,CASNTSGGRRGTDTQYF
TRBV30,-,TRBJ1-1,once,TGTGCCGATAAGACTAGGGAGAACACTGAAGCTTTCTTT,CADKTRENTEAFF
TRBV5-1,-,TRBJ1-2,-,TGCGCCAGCAGCTTGGAGGTTGGTGGCTACACCTTC,CASSLEVGGYTF
TRBV5-1,-,TRBJ2-5,once,TGCGCCAGCAGCTTGCGGGGTTCCGGCCAAGAGACCCAGTACTTC,CASSLRGSGQETQYF
TRBV7-2,TRBD2,TRBJ2-1,-,TGTGCCAGCAGCCCCTGGGGGGGCTACAATGAGCAGTTCTTC,CASSPWGGYNEQFF
TRBV29-1,TRBD1,TRBJ2-3,-,TGCAGCGTCGACAGGGGTGGAGGCACAGATACGCAGTATTTT,CSVDRGGGTDTQYF
TRBV6-1,-,TRBJ2-7,-,TGTGCCAGCCGAGGGACCTCCTACGAGCAGTACTTC,CASRGTSYEQYF
TRBV14,TRBD1,TRBJ1-5,-,TGTGCCAGCAGCCAAGGGACAGGGATAACCAAACAACATTTT,CASSQGTGITKQHF
TRBV18,-,TRBJ1-1,-,TGTGCCAGCTCACTGTTGGTAGGGATGAACACTGAAGCTTTCTTT,CASSLLVGMNTEAFF
TRBV30,-,TRBJ1-1,once,TGTGCCTGGAGTGCAAAGGGACTTTTGAACACTGAAGCTTTCTTT,CAWSAKGLLNTEAFF
TRBV5-5,-,TRBJ2-5,once,TGTGCCAGCTCCAGGGGCGACCAAGAGACCCAGTACTTC,CASSRGDQETQYF
TRBV6-5,-,TRBJ2-7,-,TGTGCCAGCAGGCGGGGAGGACTTACCTACGAGCAGTACTTC,CASRRGGLTYEQYF
TRBV28,TRBD1,TRBJ2-7,-,TGTGCCAGCAGCGTCCCCCCGGGACAGATCTACGAGCAGTACTTC,CASSVPPGQIYEQYF
TRBV12-5,-,TRBJ1-2,-,TGTGCTAGTGGCTATTGGGACTACCCCGAAGGCTACACCTTC,CASGYWDYPEGYTF
TRBV27,-,TRBJ2-7,-,TGTGCCAGCACCGCCCGGGACACTACCTACGAGCAGTACTTC,CASTARDTTYEQYF
TRBV30,-,TRBJ1-4,-,TGTGCCTGGAGTGAAATGGGGCCCTTGGCGGAAAAACTGTTTTTT,CAWSEMGPLAEKLFF
TRBV19,-,TRBJ1-2,-,TGTGCCAGTAGTATGGGCACAGTATATGGCTACACCTTC,CASSMGTVYGYTF
TRBV9,TRBD2,TRBJ2-1,-,TGTGCCAGCAGCGTAGCGGGAAGCGGGAGCAGTAATGAGCAGTTCTTC,CASSVAGSGSSNEQFF
TRBV6-9,-,TRBJ2-7,once,TGTGCCAGCAGTCGCTTTCCCGTGGAGCCCTACGAGCAGTACTTC,CASSRFPVEPYEQYF
TRBV27,-,TRBJ2-7,once,TGTGCCAGCAGTTGGGGCGGCCCCCGCGACGAGCAGTACTTC,CASSWGGPRDEQYF
TRBV6-1,-,TRBJ1-2,-,TGTGCCAGCAGTGAAGCACCGGCGGGGGGCGGCTACACCTTC,CASSEAPAGGGYTF
TRBV30,-,TRBJ1-1,once,TGTGCCTGGGGGCGGTGGAACACTGAAGCTTTCTTT,CAWGRWNTEAFF
TRBV9,-,TRBJ2-6,-,TGTGCCAGCAGCGAGCGGGACAGGCGAAGCTCTGGGGCCAACGTCCTGACTTTC,CASSERDRRSSGANVLTF
TRBV30,-,TRBJ2-3,-,TGTGCCTGGAGTGAACGCACAGATACGCAGTATTTT,CAWSERTDTQYF
TRBV4-1,-,TRBJ1-1,-,TGCGCCAGCAGTGGGGCCCGGTACACTGAAGCTTTCTTT,CASSGARYTEAFF
TRBV11-2,TRBD1,TRBJ1-5,-,TGTGCCAGCAGCAAAGGGACAGCCAACAATCAGCCCCAGCATTTT,CASSKGTANNQPQHF
TRBV27,TRBD1,TRBJ2-7,-,TGTGCCAGCAGTCCGCGACAGGGGACCTACGAGCAGTACTTC,CASSPRQGTYEQYF
TRBV6-5,-,TRBJ1-3,-,TGTGCCAGCTCACCAAATGACGGAAACACCATATATTTT,CASSPNDGNTIYF
TRBV6-5,-,TRBJ1-5,-,TGTGCCAGCTCCCGGGATAGCAATCAGCCCCAGCATTTT,CASSRDSNQPQHF
TRBV19,-,TRBJ1-2,-,TGTGCCAGTAGTTACCAGGGAAACTATGGCTACACCTTC,CASSYQGNYGYTF
TRBV2,-,TRBJ1-4,-,TGTGCCAGCAGTGACCGAGCAACTAATGAAAAACTGTTTTTT,CASSDRATNEKLFF
TRBV5-6,-,TRBJ1-5,-,TGTGCCAGCACCCTCCAGAAAGGGGGGTCGAGCAATCAGCCCCAGCATTTT,CASTLQKGGSSNQPQHF
TRBV5-1,-,TRBJ1-2,-,TGCGCCAGCAGCTTGGAGCAGGGCCCAAGTGGCTACACCTTC,CASSLEQGPSGYTF
TRBV5-1,TRBD2,TRBJ2-7,-,TGCGCCAGCAGCGTCGGGGTTGCGGGAGGGCCAAGGGAGCAGTACTTC,CASSVGVAGGPREQYF
TRBV7-2,-,TRBJ1-2,-,TGTGCCAGCAGCTTAAATCCCAAGGGCTACACCTTC,CASSLNPKGYTF
TRBV30,TRBD1,TRBJ2-2,-,TGTGCCTGGAGATATATGACAGGGGAAACCGGGGAGCTGTTTTTT,CAWRYMTGETGELFF
TRBV4-1,-,TRBJ1-2,-,TGCGCCAGCAGCCAAGCTATTGTAGGGACGGCCTATGGCTACACCTTC,CASSQAIVGTAYGYTF
TRBV25-1,-,TRBJ2-5,-,TGTGCCAGCAGGGGGCTCTTACAAGAGACCCAGTACTTC,CASRGLLQETQYF
TRBV28,-,TRBJ1-5,-,TGTGCCAGCAGTTTCTCGGGGAACCTTTATAGCAATCAGCCCCAGCATTTT,CASSFSGNLYSNQPQHF
TRBV6-6,-,TRBJ1-2,-,TGTGCCAGTAAGGCCCTGGCCTATGGCTACACCTTC,CASKALAYGYTF
TRBV4-2,-,TRBJ1-6,-,TGTGCCAGCAGCCAAGAACCTATCGGAAATTCACCCCTCCACTTT,CASSQEPIGNSPLHF
TRBV5-1,-,TRBJ1-6,few,TGCGCCAGCAGGGGGAATAATTCACCCCTCCACTTT,CASRGNNSPLHF
TRBV6-5,-,TRBJ2-6,-,TGTGCCAGCAGTTTAACTGGGGCCAACGTCCTGACTTTC,CASSLTGANVLTF
TRBV5-1,TRBD1,TRBJ2-7,-,TGCGCCAGCAGCTTCGGCGGGACAGGGGTAGGGAACGAGCAGTACTTC,CASSFGGTGVGNEQYF
TRBV7-9,-,TRBJ1-1,-,TGTGCCAGCAGCTCTACGTTCCGTGGCACTGAAGCTTTCTTT,CASSSTFRGTEAFF
TRBV2,TRBD1,TRBJ1-1,-,TGTGCCAGCAGTGGGACAGGGGGATGGAACACTGAAGCTTTCTTT,CASSGTGGWNTEAFF